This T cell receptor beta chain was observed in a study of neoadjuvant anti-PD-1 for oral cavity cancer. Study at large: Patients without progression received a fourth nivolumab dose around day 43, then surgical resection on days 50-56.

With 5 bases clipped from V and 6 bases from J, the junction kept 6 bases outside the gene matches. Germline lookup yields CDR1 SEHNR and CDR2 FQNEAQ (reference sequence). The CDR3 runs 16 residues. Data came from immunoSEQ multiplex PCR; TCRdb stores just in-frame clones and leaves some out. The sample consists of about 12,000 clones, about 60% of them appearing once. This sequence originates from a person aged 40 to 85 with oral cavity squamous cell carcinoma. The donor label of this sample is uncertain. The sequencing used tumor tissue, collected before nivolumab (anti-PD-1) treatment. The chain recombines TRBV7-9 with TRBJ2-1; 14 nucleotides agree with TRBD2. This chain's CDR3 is CASSELGTSGGNEQFF. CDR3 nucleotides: TGTGCCAGCAGCGAGCTCGGGACTAGCGGGGGCAATGAGCAGTTCTTC.